The rows below give T cell receptor beta chains drawn from one sample of a study of technical replicates of blood from a few donors. Only in-frame clones appear in the TCRdb table, and some are missing; sequencing was by immunoSEQ multiplex PCR. Of roughly 80,000 clones in the sample, around 94% are singletons; the top ten hold 0.38%. Material for sequencing was T cells isolated from PBMCs. The receptors were sampled from a human donor in good health. Each CDR3 is given without its conserved first and last residue. Clone size is shown for a subset of rows, as once, few, many or a class of expanded clone.

TRBV11-2	13	NA	ASSLVQGWNYGYT
TRBV6-5	13	NA	ASSYYTPLNTEAF
TRBV9	12	NA	ASSVGGTGVEAF
TRBV4-3	13	NA	ASSRREKIEEKLF
TRBV7-2	12	NA	ASSLAGATGELF
TRBV7-9	17	NA	ASSLFSGTSRQNTGELF
TRBV4-1	13	NA	ASRQRLQSYNEQF
TRBV7-7	11	NA	ASSVDRGDEQY
TRBV10-3	15	once	AISESTSSGSSYEQY
TRBV5-1	14	NA	ASSSRYRELTGELF
TRBV11-2	13	once	ASSPRTGMNTEAF
TRBV19	13	NA	ASRREELGNQPQH
TRBV19	13	few	ASSEHRTGNTEAF
TRBV9	11	NA	ASSVGKASEQY
TRBV7-3	11	NA	ASSTGQNQPQH
TRBV7-2	11	NA	ASSSGRHNEQF
TRBV6-1	13	NA	ASSVLGQGTETQY
TRBV10-1	15	NA	ASSERGWRGVPYEQY
TRBV2	16	NA	ASSGRDRVQRSNQPQH
TRBV19	11	once	ASSFTAFYEQY
TRBV11-2	13	NA	ASSQEGPAGNTIY
TRBV7-9	14	NA	ASSRKTSGPYNEQF
TRBV11-3	15	NA	ASSLDTGLLYQETQY
TRBV11-3	13	NA	ASSFGAGTGYEQY
TRBV2	12	NA	ANSGGGNTGELF
TRBV7-9	9	NA	ASRFGTEAF
TRBV19	13	NA	ASSYTSGSSYEQY